The 3 T cell receptor beta chains presented below share a single source sample, sequenced in a study of blood T cell repertoires in COVID-19. Clones were sequenced by immunoSEQ multiplex PCR, and TCRdb holds only the in-frame ones, with some missing. The sample yields some 200,000 clones, about nine tenths seen once. The sequencing input was peripheral blood. The receptors were sampled from a man older than 75 with acute or convalescent COVID-19.

The chain links TRBV5-6 to TRBJ2-3; D remains ambiguous. The germline gives CDR1 SGHDT, CDR2 YYEEEE. This CDR3 comprises 14 residues. V was shortened by 0 bases and J by 4 bases, with 9 bases between the two germline ends. The CDR3 sequence: CASSLVPTSDTQYF. The CDR3 DNA is TGTGCCAGCAGCTTGGTGCCCACTTCAGATACGCAGTATTTT. Drawing the rest from reference TRBV5-6 and TRBJ2-3, the complete variable domain is DAGVTQSPTHLIKTRGQQVTLRCSPKSGHDTVSWYQQALGQGPQFIFQYYEEEERQRGNFPDRFSGHQFPNYSSELNVNALLLGDSALYLCASSLVPTSDTQYFGPGTRLTVL.

This chain joins TRBV3-1 (or the pseudogene TRBV3-2) and TRBJ2-5; 9 nucleotides align to TRBD2. V shed 4 bases and J 0 bases; nucleotides not matched to a gene: 9. In germline, CDR1 is LGHDT, CDR2 YNNKEL (reference sequence). This CDR3 comprises 17 residues. The CDR3 loop is CASSRSGSFGYQETQYF. CDR3 DNA: TGTGCCAGCAGCCGTAGCGGGAGCTTTGGGTACCAAGAGACCCAGTACTTC.

The genes are TRBV18 and TRBJ1-2, with TRBD1 matching 7 bases. The CDR3 has 16 amino acids. Germline assignment: CDR1 KGHSH and CDR2 LQKENI. Trimming at V came to 5 bases and at J to 5 bases, leaving 14 bases not matched to a gene. The CDR3 sequence: CASSSNRDSHSYGYTF. CDR3 bases: TGTGCCAGCTCATCAAACCGGGACAGCCACAGTTATGGCTACACCTTC.